This T cell receptor (beta chain) was recovered during a study of T cell responses to AZD1222 COVID-19 vaccine. Study-level results: Seropositive AZD1222 recipients at baseline numbered only 5 to 7.

About this clone: As yet, its antigen is unknown.

Clones were sequenced by immunoSEQ multiplex PCR, and TCRdb holds only the in-frame ones, with some missing. The table records around 88,000 clones, roughly 86% of them present only once. The CDR3 has 12 residues. Trimming removed 5 bases from V and 9 bases from J, with 17 bases in between. The germline V gene encodes CDR1 SQVTM and CDR2 ANQGSEA. This specimen was peripheral blood, taken on day 0 of MenACWY control vaccination. This TCR came from an adult in good health. This rearrangement joins TRBV29-1 to TRBJ2-7; no clear D. This chain's CDR3 is CSVWAGPDVQYF. The CDR3 DNA sequence: TGCAGCGTTTGGGCAGGCCCGGACGTGCAGTACTTC.